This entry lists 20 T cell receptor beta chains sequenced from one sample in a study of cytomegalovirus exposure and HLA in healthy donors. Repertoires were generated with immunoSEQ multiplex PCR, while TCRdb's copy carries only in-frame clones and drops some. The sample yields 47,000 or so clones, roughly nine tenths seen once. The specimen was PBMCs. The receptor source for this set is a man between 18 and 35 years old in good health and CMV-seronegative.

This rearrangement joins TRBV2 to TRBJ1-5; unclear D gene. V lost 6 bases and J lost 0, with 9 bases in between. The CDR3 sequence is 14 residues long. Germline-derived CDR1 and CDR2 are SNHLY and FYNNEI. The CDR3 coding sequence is TGTGCCAGCAGCCCCCAAAATAGCAATCAGCCCCAGCATTTT. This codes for CASSPQNSNQPQHF.

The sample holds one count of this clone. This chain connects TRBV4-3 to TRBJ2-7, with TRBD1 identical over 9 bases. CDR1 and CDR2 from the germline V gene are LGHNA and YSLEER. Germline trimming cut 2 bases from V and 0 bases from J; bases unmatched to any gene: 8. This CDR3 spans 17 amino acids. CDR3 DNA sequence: TGCGCCAGCAGCCAACGGGTAACAGGGGGCCCCTCCTACGAGCAGTACTTC. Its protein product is CASSQRVTGGPSYEQYF.

This CDR3 is CASSKRPTSNTEAFF. The CDR3 bases are TGTGCCAGCAGCAAAAGACCGACATCAAACACTGAAGCTTTCTTT. This chain links TRBV7-2 with TRBJ1-1; D remains unclear. Germline loops: CDR1 SGHTA, CDR2 FQGNSA. Deletions cut 5 bases from V and 2 bases from J, with 15 bases between. The CDR3 is 15 residues long.

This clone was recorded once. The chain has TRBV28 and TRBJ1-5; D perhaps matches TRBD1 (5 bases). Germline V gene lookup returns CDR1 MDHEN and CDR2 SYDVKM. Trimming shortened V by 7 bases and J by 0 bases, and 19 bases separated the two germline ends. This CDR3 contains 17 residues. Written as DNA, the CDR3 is TGTGCCAGCATTACGGGGGGGGGTGGCAGTAGCAATCAGCCCCAGCATTTT. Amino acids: CASITGGGGSSNQPQHF.

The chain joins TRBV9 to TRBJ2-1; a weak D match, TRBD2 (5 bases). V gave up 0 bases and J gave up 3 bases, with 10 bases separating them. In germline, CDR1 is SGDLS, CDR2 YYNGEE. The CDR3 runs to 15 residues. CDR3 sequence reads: CASSVEASSYNEQFF. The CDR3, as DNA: TGTGCCAGCAGCGTAGAGGCTAGCAGCTACAATGAGCAGTTCTTC.

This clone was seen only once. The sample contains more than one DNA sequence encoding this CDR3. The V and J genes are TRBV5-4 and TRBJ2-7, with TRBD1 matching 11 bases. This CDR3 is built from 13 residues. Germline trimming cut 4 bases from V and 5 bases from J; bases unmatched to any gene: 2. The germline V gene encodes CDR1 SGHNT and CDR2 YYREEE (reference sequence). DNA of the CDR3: TGTGCCAGCAGCGGGGGACAGGGGGACGAGCAGTACTTC. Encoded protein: CASSGGQGDEQYF.

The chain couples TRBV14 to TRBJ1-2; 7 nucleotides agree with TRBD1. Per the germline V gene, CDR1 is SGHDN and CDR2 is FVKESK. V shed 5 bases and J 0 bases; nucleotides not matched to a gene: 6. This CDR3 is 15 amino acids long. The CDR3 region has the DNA TGTGCCAGCAGCGCACAGGGGATAGCTAACTATGGCTACACCTTC. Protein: CASSAQGIANYGYTF.

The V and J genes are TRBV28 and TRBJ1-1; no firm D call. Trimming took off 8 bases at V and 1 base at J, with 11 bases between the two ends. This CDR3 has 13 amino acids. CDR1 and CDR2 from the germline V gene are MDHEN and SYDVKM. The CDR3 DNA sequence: TGTGCCAGCGTCGAACAGAAGAACACTGAAGCTTTCTTT. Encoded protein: CASVEQKNTEAFF. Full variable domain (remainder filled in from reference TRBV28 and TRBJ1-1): DVKVTQSSRYLVKRTGEKVFLECVQDMDHENMFWYRQDPGLGLRLIYFSYDVKMKEKGDIPEGYSVSREKKERFSLILESASTNQTSMYLCASVEQKNTEAFFGQGTRLTVV.

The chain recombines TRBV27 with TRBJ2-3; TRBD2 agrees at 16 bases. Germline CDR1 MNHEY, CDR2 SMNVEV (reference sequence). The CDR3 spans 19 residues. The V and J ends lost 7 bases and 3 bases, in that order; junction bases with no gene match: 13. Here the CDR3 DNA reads TGTGCCAGCAACCTTGAAGGGACTAGCGGGAGGGCCCGTACAGATACGCAGTATTTT. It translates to CASNLEGTSGRARTDTQYF.

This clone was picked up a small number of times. CDR3 bases: TGTGCCAGCAGTTTAGTCCGGGGTTCTGAAGCTTTCTTT. Translated: CASSLVRGSEAFF. The genes are TRBV28 and TRBJ1-1; D remains unclear. Trimming pared 2 bases from V and 6 bases from J, leaving 10 bases between. The germline V gene has CDR1 MDHEN and CDR2 SYDVKM. CDR3 length equals 13 residues.

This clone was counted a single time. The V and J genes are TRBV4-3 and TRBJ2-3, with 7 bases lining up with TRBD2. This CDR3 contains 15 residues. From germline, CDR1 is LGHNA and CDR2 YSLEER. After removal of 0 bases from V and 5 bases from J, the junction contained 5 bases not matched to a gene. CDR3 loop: CASSQDSGGGDTQYF. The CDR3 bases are TGCGCCAGCAGCCAAGACTCGGGAGGTGGAGATACGCAGTATTTT.

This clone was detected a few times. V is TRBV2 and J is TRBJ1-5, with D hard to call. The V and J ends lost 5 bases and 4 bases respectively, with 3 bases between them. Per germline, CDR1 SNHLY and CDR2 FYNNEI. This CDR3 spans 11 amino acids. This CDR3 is CASSLNQPQHF. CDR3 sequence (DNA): TGTGCCAGCAGTCTTAATCAGCCCCAGCATTTT.

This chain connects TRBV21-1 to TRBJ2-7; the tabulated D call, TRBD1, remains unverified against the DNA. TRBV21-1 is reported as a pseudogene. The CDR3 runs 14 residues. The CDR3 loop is CASSKYRSSYEQYF. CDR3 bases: TGTGCCAGCAGCAAATACAGGAGCTCCTACGAGCAGTACTTC.

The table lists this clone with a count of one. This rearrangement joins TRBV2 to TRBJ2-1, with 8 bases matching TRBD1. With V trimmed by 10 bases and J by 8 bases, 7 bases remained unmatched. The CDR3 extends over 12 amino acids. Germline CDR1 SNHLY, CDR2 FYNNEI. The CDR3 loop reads CATADRGHEQFF. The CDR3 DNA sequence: TGTGCCACCGCCGACAGGGGCCATGAGCAGTTCTTC.

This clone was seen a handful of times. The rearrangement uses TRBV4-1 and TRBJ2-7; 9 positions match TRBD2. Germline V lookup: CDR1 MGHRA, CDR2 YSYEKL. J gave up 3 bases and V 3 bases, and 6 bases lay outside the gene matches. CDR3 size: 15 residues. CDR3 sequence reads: CASSQLAGDGYEQYF. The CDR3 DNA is TGCGCCAGCAGCCAGTTAGCGGGAGATGGCTACGAGCAGTACTTC.

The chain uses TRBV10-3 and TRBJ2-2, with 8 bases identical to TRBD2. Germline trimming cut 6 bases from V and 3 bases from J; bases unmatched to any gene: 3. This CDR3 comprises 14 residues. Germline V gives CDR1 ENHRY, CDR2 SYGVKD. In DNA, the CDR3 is TGTGCCATCAGCCAGACTAGCGACACCGGGGAGCTGTTTTTT. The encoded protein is CAISQTSDTGELFF.

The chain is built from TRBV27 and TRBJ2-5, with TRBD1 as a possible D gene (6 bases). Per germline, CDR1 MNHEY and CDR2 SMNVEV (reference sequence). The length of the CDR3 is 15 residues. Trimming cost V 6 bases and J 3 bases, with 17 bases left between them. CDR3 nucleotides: TGTGCCAGCAGCCCCGGCCCTCAGGGGAAAGAGACCCAGTACTTC. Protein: CASSPGPQGKETQYF.

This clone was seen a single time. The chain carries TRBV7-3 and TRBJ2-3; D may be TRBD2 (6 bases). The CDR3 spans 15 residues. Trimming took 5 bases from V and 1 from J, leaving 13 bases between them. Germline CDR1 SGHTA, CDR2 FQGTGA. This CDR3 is CASSVGGAGTDTQYF. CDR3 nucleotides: TGTGCCAGCAGCGTCGGAGGGGCGGGCACAGATACGCAGTATTTT.

As DNA, the CDR3 is TGTGCCAGCAGCTCCGGACTAGTAGGTTTTGATGAGCAGTTCTTC. Its protein product is CASSSGLVGFDEQFF. This chain joins TRBV7-3 and TRBJ2-1, with TRBD2 identical over 7 bases. J gave up 8 bases and V 4 bases, and 11 bases lay outside the gene matches. The germline CDR1 and CDR2 sequences are SGHTA and FQGTGA. The length of the CDR3 is 15 residues. The full variable domain, completed using reference TRBV7-3 and TRBJ2-1, is GAGVSQTPSNKVTEKGKYVELRCDPISGHTALYWYRQSLGQGPEFLIYFQGTGAADDSGLPNDRFFAVRPEGSVSTLKIQRTERGDSAVYLCASSSGLVGFDEQFFGPGTRLTVL.

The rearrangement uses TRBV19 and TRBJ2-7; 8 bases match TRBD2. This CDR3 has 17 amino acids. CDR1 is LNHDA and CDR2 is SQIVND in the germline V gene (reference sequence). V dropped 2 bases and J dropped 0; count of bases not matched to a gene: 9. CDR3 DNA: TGTGCCAGTAGTATAATGGGCCCTGGACTAGCCTCCTACGAGCAGTACTTC. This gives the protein CASSIMGPGLASYEQYF.